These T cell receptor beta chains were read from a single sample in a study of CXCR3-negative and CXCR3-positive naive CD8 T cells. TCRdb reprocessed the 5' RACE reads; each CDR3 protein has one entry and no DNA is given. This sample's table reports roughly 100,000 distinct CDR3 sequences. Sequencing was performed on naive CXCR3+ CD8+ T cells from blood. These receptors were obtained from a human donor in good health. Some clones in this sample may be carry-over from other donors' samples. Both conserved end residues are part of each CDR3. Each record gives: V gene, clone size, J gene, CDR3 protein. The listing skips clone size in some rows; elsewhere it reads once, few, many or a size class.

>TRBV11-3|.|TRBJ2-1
CASSSGPINEQFF
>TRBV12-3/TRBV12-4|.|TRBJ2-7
CASGKLGLSYEQYF
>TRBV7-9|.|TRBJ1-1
CASSLQGEDTEAFF
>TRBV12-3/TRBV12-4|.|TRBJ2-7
CASRSHSGQNYEQYF
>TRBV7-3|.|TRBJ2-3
CASSHTGGSTDTQYF
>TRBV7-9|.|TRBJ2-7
CASSRPGVSGSYEQYF
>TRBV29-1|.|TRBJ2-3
CSVAGTSDTDTQYF
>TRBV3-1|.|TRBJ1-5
CASSQGPFGGQPQHF
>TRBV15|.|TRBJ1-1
CATSRATLGDTEAFF
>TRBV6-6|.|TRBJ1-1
CASSYAEGSNTEAFF
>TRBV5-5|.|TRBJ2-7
CASSLTSGGAGEQYF
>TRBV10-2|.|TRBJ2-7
CASREGGAGEQYF
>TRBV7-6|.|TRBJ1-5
CASSLYQGGSNQPQHF
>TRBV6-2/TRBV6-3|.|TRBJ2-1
CASIPWAGGNQNEQFF
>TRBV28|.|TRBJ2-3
CASSPEGAGGPTDTQYF
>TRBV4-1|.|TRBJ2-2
CASSQGGTGETGELFF
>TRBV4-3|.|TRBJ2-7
CASSQAPAGGPFTNEQYF
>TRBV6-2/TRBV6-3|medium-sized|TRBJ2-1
CASSYLLGEQFF
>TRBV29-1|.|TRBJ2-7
CSVEDEVLEQYF
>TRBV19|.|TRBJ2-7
CASSPDRGYEQYF
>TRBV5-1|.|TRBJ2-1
CASSLDGGGQFF
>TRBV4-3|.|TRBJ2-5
CASSQLGASQETQYF
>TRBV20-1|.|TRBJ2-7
CSAKTTIDYEQYF
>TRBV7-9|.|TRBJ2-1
CASPPMTGGNEQFF
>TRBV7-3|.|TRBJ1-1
CASSLGGRGTEAFF
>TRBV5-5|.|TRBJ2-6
CASSLWGSGANVLTF
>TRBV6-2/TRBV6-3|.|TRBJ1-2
CASSPTDNYGYTF
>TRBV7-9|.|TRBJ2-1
CASSLPGTRNNEQFF
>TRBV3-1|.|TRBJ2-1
CASSQAPGVWGEQFF
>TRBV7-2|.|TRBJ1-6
CASSSPPGESSYNSPLHF
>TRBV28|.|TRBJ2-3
CASRPRDITQDTQYF
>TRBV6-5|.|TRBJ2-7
CASSYSGRGDEQYF
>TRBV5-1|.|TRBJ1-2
CASPTDGGWYNYGYTF
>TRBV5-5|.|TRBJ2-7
CASSFGQGPYEQYF
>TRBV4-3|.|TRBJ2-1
CASSQDPGTGGNEQFF
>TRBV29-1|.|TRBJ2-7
CSALLGASYEQYF
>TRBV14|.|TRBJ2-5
CASSQDLLAGEQETQYF
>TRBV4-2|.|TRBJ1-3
CASSQGPSGTAGNTIYF
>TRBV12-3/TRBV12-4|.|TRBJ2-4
CASSFSGTSSSIQYF
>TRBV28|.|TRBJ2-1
CASRRIVPGLNEQFF
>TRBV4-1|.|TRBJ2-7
CASSQEGLSYEQYF
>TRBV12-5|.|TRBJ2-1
CASGFQGGNEQFF
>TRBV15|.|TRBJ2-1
CATSRDRANEQFF
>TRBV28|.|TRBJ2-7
CASSLPRDQLGEQYF